These T cell receptor beta chains were read from a single sample in a study of T cell changes during pregnancy in multiple sclerosis. Here immunoSEQ multiplex PCR was the method, and the copy in TCRdb shows in-frame clones only, minus some. The table has roughly 72,000 clones, 80% to 90% seen once. The sample in question was peripheral blood, obtained in the first trimester of pregnancy. The receptors were sampled from a female donor in good health, enrolled as a control in a pregnancy study. The CDR3 runs from the conserved cysteine through the conserved F or W. The D gene is left open where the match is weak. Clone size is not always given. Where it is, it says once, few, many or a class for expanded clones.

cdr3_aa: CASSEALSRGTPNTEAFF
cdr3_nt: TGTGCCAGCAGTGAAGCGCTTAGCAGGGGCACTCCGAACACTGAAGCTTTCTTT
v_call: TRBV6-1
d_call: -
clone_size: -
j_call: TRBJ1-1

cdr3_aa: CASSSSDEKLFF
cdr3_nt: TGTGCCAGCAGCTCCTCGGATGAAAAACTGTTTTTT
v_call: TRBV5-6
d_call: -
clone_size: -
j_call: TRBJ1-4

cdr3_aa: CASSETPLQGASEQYF
cdr3_nt: TGCGCCAGCAGTGAGACCCCTTTACAGGGGGCGAGCGAGCAGTACTTC
v_call: TRBV10-1
d_call: TRBD1
clone_size: -
j_call: TRBJ2-7

cdr3_aa: CASSSNPGGAGQPQHF
cdr3_nt: TGTGCCAGCAGCTCTAACCCGGGGGGCGCAGGTCAGCCCCAGCATTTT
v_call: TRBV7-9
d_call: -
clone_size: few
j_call: TRBJ1-5

cdr3_aa: CASSFEEEVFF
cdr3_nt: TGTGCCAGCAGCTTTGAGGAGGAGGTGTTTTTT
v_call: TRBV11-2
d_call: -
clone_size: -
j_call: TRBJ2-2

cdr3_aa: CASSRTGGSGANVLTF
cdr3_nt: TGTGCCAGCAGCCGGACAGGGGGCAGTGGGGCCAACGTCCTGACTTTC
v_call: TRBV7-9
d_call: TRBD1
clone_size: -
j_call: TRBJ2-6

cdr3_aa: CASSLGGQGGNTIYF
cdr3_nt: TGTGCCAGCAGCTTAGGGGGACAGGGAGGAAACACCATATATTTT
v_call: TRBV7-2
d_call: TRBD1
clone_size: -
j_call: TRBJ1-3

cdr3_aa: CAKGGVSGANVLTF
cdr3_nt: TGTGCCAAGGGGGGGGTCTCTGGGGCCAACGTCCTGACTTTC
v_call: TRBV6-7
d_call: -
clone_size: -
j_call: TRBJ2-6

cdr3_aa: CASSLLGSSTDTQYF
cdr3_nt: TGTGCCAGTAGTCTACTAGGCAGTAGCACAGATACGCAGTATTTT
v_call: TRBV19
d_call: -
clone_size: -
j_call: TRBJ2-3

cdr3_aa: CASSERGLRDQPQHF
cdr3_nt: TGTGCCAGCAGTGAGCGGGGGCTCCGGGATCAGCCCCAGCATTTT
v_call: TRBV2
d_call: -
clone_size: few
j_call: TRBJ1-5

cdr3_aa: CASSPGTAPFSEQFF
cdr3_nt: TGTGCCAGCAGCCCCGGGACAGCGCCATTCTCTGAGCAGTTCTTC
v_call: TRBV7-2
d_call: TRBD1
clone_size: -
j_call: TRBJ2-1

cdr3_aa: CASSKIVTGDSSYEQYF
cdr3_nt: TGTGCCAGCAGCAAAATTGTGACGGGGGACAGCTCCTACGAGCAGTACTTC
v_call: TRBV21-1
d_call: -
clone_size: -
j_call: TRBJ2-7

cdr3_aa: CASSPQAGGSYEQYF
cdr3_nt: TGTGCCAGCAGTCCACAGGCGGGAGGTTCCTACGAGCAGTACTTC
v_call: TRBV28
d_call: TRBD2
clone_size: -
j_call: TRBJ2-7

cdr3_aa: CASSEDRGATDTQYF
cdr3_nt: TGTGCCAGCAGCGAGGACAGGGGAGCGACAGATACGCAGTATTTT
v_call: TRBV5-8
d_call: TRBD1
clone_size: -
j_call: TRBJ2-3

cdr3_aa: CASSQTGGAGNTIYF
cdr3_nt: TGTGCCAGCTCCCAGACAGGGGGAGCTGGAAACACCATATATTTT
v_call: TRBV18
d_call: TRBD1
clone_size: -
j_call: TRBJ1-3

cdr3_aa: CASSLDRDYGYTF
cdr3_nt: TGTGCCAGTAGTTTGGACAGGGATTATGGCTACACCTTC
v_call: TRBV19
d_call: TRBD1
clone_size: -
j_call: TRBJ1-2

cdr3_aa: CASKGDSAYEQYF
cdr3_nt: TGTGCCAGTAAGGGGGACAGCGCCTACGAGCAGTACTTC
v_call: TRBV19
d_call: TRBD1
clone_size: -
j_call: TRBJ2-7